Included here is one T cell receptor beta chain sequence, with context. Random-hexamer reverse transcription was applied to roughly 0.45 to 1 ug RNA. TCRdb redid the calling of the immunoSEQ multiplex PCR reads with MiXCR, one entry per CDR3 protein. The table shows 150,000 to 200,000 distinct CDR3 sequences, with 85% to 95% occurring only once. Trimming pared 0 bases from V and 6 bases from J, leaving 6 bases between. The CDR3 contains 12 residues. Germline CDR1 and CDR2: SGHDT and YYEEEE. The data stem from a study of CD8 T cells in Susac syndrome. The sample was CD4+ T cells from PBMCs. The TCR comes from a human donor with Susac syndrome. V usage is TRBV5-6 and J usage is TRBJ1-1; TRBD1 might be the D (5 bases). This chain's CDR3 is CASSLVGPEAFF. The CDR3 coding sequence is TGTGCCAGCAGCTTGGTGGGACCTGAAGCTTTCTTT.